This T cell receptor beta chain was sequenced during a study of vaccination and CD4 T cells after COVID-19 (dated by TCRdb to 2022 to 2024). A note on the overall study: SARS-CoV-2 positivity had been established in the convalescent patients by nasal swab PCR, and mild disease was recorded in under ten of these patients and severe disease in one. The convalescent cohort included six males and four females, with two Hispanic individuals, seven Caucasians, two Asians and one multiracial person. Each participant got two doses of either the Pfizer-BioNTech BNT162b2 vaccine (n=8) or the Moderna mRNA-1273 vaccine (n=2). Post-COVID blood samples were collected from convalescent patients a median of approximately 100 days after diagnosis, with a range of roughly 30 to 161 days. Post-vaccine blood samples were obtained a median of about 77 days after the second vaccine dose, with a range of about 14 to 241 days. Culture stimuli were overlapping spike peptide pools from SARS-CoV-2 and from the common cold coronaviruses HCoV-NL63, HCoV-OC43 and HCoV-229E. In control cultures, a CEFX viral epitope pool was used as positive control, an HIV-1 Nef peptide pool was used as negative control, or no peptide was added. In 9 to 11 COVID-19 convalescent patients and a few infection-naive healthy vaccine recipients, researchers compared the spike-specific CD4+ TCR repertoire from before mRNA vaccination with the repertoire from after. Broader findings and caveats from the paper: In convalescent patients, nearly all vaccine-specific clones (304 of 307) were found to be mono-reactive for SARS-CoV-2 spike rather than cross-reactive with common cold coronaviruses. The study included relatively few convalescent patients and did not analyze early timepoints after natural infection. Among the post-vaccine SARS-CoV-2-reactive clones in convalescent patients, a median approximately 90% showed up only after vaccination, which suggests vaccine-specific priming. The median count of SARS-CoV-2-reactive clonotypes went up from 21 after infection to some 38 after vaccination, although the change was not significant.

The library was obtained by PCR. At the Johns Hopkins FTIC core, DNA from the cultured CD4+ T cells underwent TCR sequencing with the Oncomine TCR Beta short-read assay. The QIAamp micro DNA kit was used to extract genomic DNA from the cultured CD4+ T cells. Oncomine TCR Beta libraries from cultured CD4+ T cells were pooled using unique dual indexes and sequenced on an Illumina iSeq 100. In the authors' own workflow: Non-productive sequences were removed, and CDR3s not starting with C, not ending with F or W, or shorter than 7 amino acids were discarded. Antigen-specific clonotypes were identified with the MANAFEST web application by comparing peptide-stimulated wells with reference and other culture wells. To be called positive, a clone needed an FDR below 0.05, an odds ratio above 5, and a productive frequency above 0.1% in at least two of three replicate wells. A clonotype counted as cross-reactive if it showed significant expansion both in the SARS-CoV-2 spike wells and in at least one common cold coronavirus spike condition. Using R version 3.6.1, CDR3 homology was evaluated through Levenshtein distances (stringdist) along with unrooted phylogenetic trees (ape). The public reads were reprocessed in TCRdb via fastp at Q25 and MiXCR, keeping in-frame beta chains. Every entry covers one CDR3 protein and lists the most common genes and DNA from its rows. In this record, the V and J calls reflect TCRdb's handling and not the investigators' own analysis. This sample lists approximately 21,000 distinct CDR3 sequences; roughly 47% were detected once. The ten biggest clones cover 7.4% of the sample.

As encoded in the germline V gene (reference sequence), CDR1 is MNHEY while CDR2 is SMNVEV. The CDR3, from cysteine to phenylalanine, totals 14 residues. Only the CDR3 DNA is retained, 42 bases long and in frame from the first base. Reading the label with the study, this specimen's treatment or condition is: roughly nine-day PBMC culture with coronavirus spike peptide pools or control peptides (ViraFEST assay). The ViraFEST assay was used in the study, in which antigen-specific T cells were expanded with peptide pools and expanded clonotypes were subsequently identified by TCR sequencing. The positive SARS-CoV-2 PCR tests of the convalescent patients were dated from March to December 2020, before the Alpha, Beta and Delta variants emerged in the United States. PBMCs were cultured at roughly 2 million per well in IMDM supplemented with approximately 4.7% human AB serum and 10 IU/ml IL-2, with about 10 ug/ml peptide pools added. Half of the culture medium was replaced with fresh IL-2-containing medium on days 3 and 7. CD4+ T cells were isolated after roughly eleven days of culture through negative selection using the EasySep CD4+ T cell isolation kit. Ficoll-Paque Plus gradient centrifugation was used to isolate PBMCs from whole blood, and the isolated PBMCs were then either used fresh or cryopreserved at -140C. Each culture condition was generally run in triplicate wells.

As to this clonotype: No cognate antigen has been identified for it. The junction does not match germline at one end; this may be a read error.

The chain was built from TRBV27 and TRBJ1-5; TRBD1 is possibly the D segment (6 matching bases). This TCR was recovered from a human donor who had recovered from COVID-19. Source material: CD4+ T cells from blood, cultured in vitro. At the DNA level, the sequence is TGTGCCAGCAGGCCGAACAGGGTCCATCAGACCCAGCATTTT. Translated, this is CASRPNRVHQTQHF.